The next 28 T cell receptor beta chains were all read from a single sample in a study of blood T cell repertoires in COVID-19. Repertoires were generated with immunoSEQ multiplex PCR, while TCRdb's copy carries only in-frame clones and drops some. The data contain hundreds of thousands of clones, more than 85% of them singletons. The specimen was PBMCs or T cells enriched from blood (not recorded which). Receptors were obtained from a woman aged 60 to 75 who had recovered from COVID-19.

This clone was seen more than once but under ten times. This specimen includes other DNA sequences encoding the same CDR3. V and J are TRBV5-1 and TRBJ1-5, with a weak D call TRBD1 (6 bases). Per germline, CDR1 SGHRS and CDR2 YFSETQ. This CDR3 spans 15 amino acids. The V end lost 2 bases, the J end lost 0 bases, and 9 bases lay between the germline ends. CDR3 DNA: TGCGCCAGCAGCTTAACAGGGAATAGCAATCAGCCCCAGCATTTT. It encodes CASSLTGNSNQPQHF.

This rearrangement joins TRBV7-2 to TRBJ2-2, with D possibly matching TRBD1 (5 bases). With 2 bases removed from V and 5 bases from J, the gap between germline ends came to 12 bases. Germline V CDR1 and CDR2: SGHTA, FQGNSA. The length of the CDR3 is 15 residues. CDR3 sequence reads: CASSLQGRGTGELFF. Here the CDR3 DNA reads TGTGCCAGCAGCTTACAGGGAAGGGGTACCGGGGAGCTGTTTTTT.

This clone has just a few counts. This chain links TRBV7-9 with TRBJ1-2; perhaps TRBD1 as D (6 bases). Per the germline V gene, CDR1 is SEHNR and CDR2 is FQNEAQ (reference sequence). The CDR3 is made up of 13 amino acids. V shed 5 bases and J shed 2 bases, with 9 bases lying between them. The DNA of the CDR3 is TGTGCCAGCAGCCGGACAGAGAACTATGGCTACACCTTC. Amino acid sequence: CASSRTENYGYTF. Full variable domain (rest looked up from reference TRBV7-9 and TRBJ1-2): DTGVSQNPRHKITKRGQNVTFRCDPISEHNRLYWYRQTLGQGPEFLTYFQNEAQLEKSRLLSDRFSAERPKGSFSTLEIQRTEQGDSAMYLCASSRTENYGYTFGSGTRLTVV.

This clone turned up a few times. The V gene is TRBV5-1, the J gene TRBJ2-5; TRBD1 matches 7 bases. Germline V lookup: CDR1 SGHRS, CDR2 YFSETQ. Unmatched junction bases numbered 3, after V lost 0 bases and J lost 4 bases. CDR3 length: 14 amino acids. The DNA of the CDR3 is TGCGCCAGCAGCTTGGAACAGGGGAGAGAGACCCAGTACTTC. Its translation is CASSLEQGRETQYF.

The rearrangement uses TRBV3-1 (or the pseudogene TRBV3-2) and TRBJ2-5; 8 bases are a match to TRBD2. CDR1 and CDR2 (germline): LGHDT, YNNKEL (reference sequence). Losses at the gene ends were 2 bases for V and 3 bases for J; bases not matched to a gene: 2. This CDR3 has 14 amino acids. This CDR3 reads CASSQRAGEETQYF. CDR3 nucleotide sequence: TGTGCCAGCAGCCAAAGAGCGGGGGAAGAGACCCAGTACTTC.

The CDR3 here is CASSLMTGEYGYTF. The CDR3 bases are TGTGCCAGCAGCCTCATGACAGGGGAATATGGCTACACCTTC. This rearrangement joins TRBV5-4 to TRBJ1-2; 8 nucleotides line up with TRBD1. The CDR3 consists of 14 residues. Trimming removed 4 bases from V and 5 bases from J; junction bases left unmatched: 7. Germline V gene sequence: CDR1 SGHNT, CDR2 YYREEE (reference sequence). Variable domain in full (rest from reference TRBV5-4 and TRBJ1-2): ETGVTQSPTHLIKTRGQQVTLRCSSQSGHNTVSWYQQALGQGPQFIFQYYREEENGRGNFPPRFSGLQFPNYSSELNVNALELDDSALYLCASSLMTGEYGYTFGSGTRLTVV.

The V gene is TRBV18, the J gene TRBJ1-1; D not resolved. V was clipped by 6 bases and J by 4 bases, with 21 bases between them. The CDR3 is 16 residues long. Germline V gene data show CDR1 as KGHSH and CDR2 as LQKENI. The CDR3 loop reads CASSPQNIKRGTEAFF. CDR3 in DNA: TGTGCCAGCTCTCCTCAGAACATTAAGCGTGGCACTGAAGCTTTCTTT.

The chain is built from TRBV4-1 and TRBJ1-2; 10 bases line up with TRBD1. The V segment lost 4 bases and the J segment 4 bases; nucleotides outside the gene matches: 9. The V gene's germline CDR1 is MGHRA and CDR2 YSYEKL. The CDR3 contains 16 residues. CDR3 bases: TGCGCCAGCAGCCCCCTACCGGGACAGGGGCCCTATGGCTACACCTTC. This gives the protein CASSPLPGQGPYGYTF.

The chain has TRBV18 and TRBJ1-6, with TRBD1 matching over 11 bases. The CDR3 is made up of 14 amino acids. Germline CDR1 KGHSH, CDR2 LQKENI. The J segment lost 9 bases and the V segment lost 3 bases, leaving 1 base of the junction unmatched. The CDR3 nucleotides are TGTGCCAGCTCACCCGGACAGGGGGCTTCACCCCTCCACTTT. Encoded protein: CASSPGQGASPLHF.

The rearrangement links TRBV5-8 to TRBJ1-5, with TRBD1 matching 9 bases. This CDR3 has 16 residues. Germline V gene sequence: CDR1 SGHTS, CDR2 YDEGEE. V was clipped by 6 bases and J by 1 base; unmatched bases: 8. The CDR3 DNA sequence: TGTGCCAGCACCCTATGGGGGACAGGGAGCAATCAGCCCCAGCATTTT. It codes for CASTLWGTGSNQPQHF.

This chain links TRBV21-1 with TRBJ2-5; TRBD1, the table's D call, lacks a check against the DNA. TRBV21-1 is designated a pseudogene. The CDR3 contains 15 residues. The CDR3, as DNA: TGTGCCAGCAGCAAAGGTCAGAAGATCCAAGAGACCCAGTACTTC. Translated, it gives CASSKGQKIQETQYF.

The chain couples TRBV21-1 to TRBJ2-1; the table's D call of TRBD1 was not tested on the DNA. TRBV21-1 is a known pseudogene. The CDR3 is made up of 17 amino acids. The CDR3 is CASRLRGSRSSYNEQFF. CDR3 coding DNA: TGTGCCAGCAGACTTAGGGGGTCGCGAAGCTCCTACAATGAGCAGTTCTTC.

A remark on this clone: Other DNA sequences in this specimen translate into the identical CDR3. The chain combines TRBV5-1 with TRBJ1-6; tentatively, D is TRBD1 (5 bases). Germline lookup yields CDR1 SGHRS and CDR2 YFSETQ. V lost 2 bases and J lost 0, with 6 bases in between. This CDR3 spans 15 amino acids. CDR3 amino acids: CASSLDSSYNSPLHF. As DNA, the CDR3 is TGCGCCAGCAGCTTAGACAGCTCCTATAATTCACCCCTCCACTTT.

The chain has TRBV2 and TRBJ1-6; maybe TRBD1 (5 bases). Germline V gene data show CDR1 as SNHLY and CDR2 as FYNNEI. Trimming stripped 6 bases from V and 7 bases from J, with 13 bases between. The CDR3 sequence is 14 residues long. The CDR3 DNA reads as TGTGCCAGCAGACCGACAGTTACCAATTCACCCCTCCACTTT. Translation gives CASRPTVTNSPLHF.

The chain couples TRBV4-1 to TRBJ1-4, with D possibly TRBD1 on 5 matching bases. The CDR3 is 16 residues long. With 0 bases removed from V and 2 bases from J, the gap between germline ends came to 10 bases. The germline CDR1 and CDR2 sequences are MGHRA and YSYEKL. CDR3 DNA sequence: TGCGCCAGCAGCCAAGATACCGGGGGGACTAATGAAAAACTGTTTTTT. Protein product: CASSQDTGGTNEKLFF.

This clone appeared once. The chain employs TRBV6-5 and TRBJ1-6; TRBD1 agrees at 8 bases. The V gene end was trimmed by 2 bases and the J gene end by 9 bases; junction bases not matched to a gene: 3. The germline gives CDR1 MNHEY, CDR2 SVGAGI. The CDR3 loop spans 14 amino acids. The CDR3 DNA follows: TGTGCCAGCAGTTACGGGGACAGGTCTTCACCCCTCCACTTT. Encoded protein: CASSYGDRSSPLHF.

The chain employs TRBV15 and TRBJ2-7; the match to TRBD1 covers 7 bases. The CDR3 is made up of 14 amino acids. The V and J ends lost 9 bases and 0 bases, in that order; junction bases with no gene match: 8. Germline lookup yields CDR1 LNHNV and CDR2 YYDKDF (reference sequence). This chain's CDR3 is CATSRQGSSYEQYF. CDR3 DNA sequence: TGTGCCACTTCCCGACAGGGTAGCTCCTACGAGCAGTACTTC. Using reference TRBV15 and TRBJ2-7 for the parts outside the CDR3, the full variable domain is DAMVIQNPRYQVTQFGKPVTLSCSQTLNHNVMYWYQQKSSQAPKLLFHYYDKDFNNEADTPDNFQSRRPNTSFCFLDIRSPGLGDTAMYLCATSRQGSSYEQYFGPGTRLTVT.

This sequence joins TRBV5-1 and TRBJ2-2; the D gene is possibly TRBD2 (5 bases). Per germline, CDR1 SGHRS and CDR2 YFSETQ. V was shortened by 4 bases and J by 4 bases, with 11 bases between the two germline ends. The CDR3 length is 14 residues. This chain's CDR3 is CASSLPTSTGELFF. The CDR3 DNA is TGCGCCAGCAGCCTACCAACTAGCACCGGGGAGCTGTTTTTT.

Worth noting for this clone: This sample includes further DNA sequences coding for the same CDR3. This sequence joins TRBV7-7 and TRBJ2-1; perhaps TRBD2 as D (6 bases). Trimming took off 1 base at V and 0 bases at J, with 7 bases between the two ends. This CDR3 is built from 15 residues. CDR1 SSHAT and CDR2 FNYEAQ come from the germline V gene (reference sequence). The CDR3 is CASSLDGSSYNEQFF. Written as DNA, the CDR3 is TGTGCCAGCAGCTTAGACGGGAGCTCCTACAATGAGCAGTTCTTC.

This sequence joins TRBV6-6 and TRBJ1-6; weak D call: TRBD1 (5 bases). The CDR3 runs to 16 residues. Trimming pared 6 bases from V and 8 bases from J, leaving 20 bases between. The germline V gene has CDR1 MNHNY and CDR2 SVGAGI (reference sequence). Here the CDR3 reads CASSGLIGGVDSPLHF. For the CDR3, the DNA is TGTGCCAGCAGCGGTCTGATTGGGGGGGTGGATTCACCCCTCCACTTT.

This chain links TRBV27 with TRBJ1-5; D perhaps matches TRBD1 (5 bases). Germline CDR1 MNHEY, CDR2 SMNVEV (reference sequence). The V and J ends lost 0 bases and 3 bases respectively, with 12 bases between them. The CDR3 covers 16 residues. The CDR3 bases are TGTGCCAGCAGTTTATCGGGGCAGGGCCACAATCAGCCCCAGCATTTT. Its protein product is CASSLSGQGHNQPQHF.

The rearrangement links TRBV7-9 to TRBJ2-3; D is possibly TRBD1 (5 bases). V lost 5 bases and J lost 3, with 12 bases in between. The CDR3 is 14 amino acids. Germline V gene lookup returns CDR1 SEHNR and CDR2 FQNEAQ (reference sequence). CDR3 loop: CASSVSQGTDTQYF. The CDR3 DNA sequence: TGTGCCAGCAGCGTATCCCAGGGAACAGATACGCAGTATTTT.

The chain uses TRBV10-3 and TRBJ1-2, with 8 bases matching TRBD1. Germline trimming cut 4 bases from V and 2 bases from J; bases unmatched to any gene: 12. Looked up from germline, CDR1 is ENHRY and CDR2 is SYGVKD. CDR3 length equals 17 residues. The CDR3 protein is CAISGPGTGFLNYGYTF. CDR3 nucleotide sequence: TGTGCCATCAGTGGACCCGGGACAGGTTTCCTCAACTATGGCTACACCTTC.

CDR3 in DNA: TGTGCCAGCAGCCAAGATTGGCGACTAGCGGGGGGGACCACAGATACGCAGTATTTT. Translated, it gives CASSQDWRLAGGTTDTQYF. V usage is TRBV14 and J usage is TRBJ2-3; the match to TRBD2 covers 14 bases. Germline V gene sequence: CDR1 SGHDN, CDR2 FVKESK. The CDR3 totals 19 residues. V shed 0 bases and J 2 bases; nucleotides not matched to a gene: 7.

The chain combines TRBV6-4 with TRBJ2-7, with D maybe TRBD1 (6 bases). This CDR3 has 12 residues. The ends were cut back, 6 bases at V and 8 bases at J, with 14 bases in the middle. CDR1 is MRHNA, CDR2 SNTAGT, per germline. CDR3 residues: CASSDLRDKQYV. As DNA, the CDR3 is TGTGCCAGCAGCGACCTCCGGGACAAGCAGTACGTC.

This chain connects TRBV3-1 (or the pseudogene TRBV3-2) to TRBJ2-6, with 12 nucleotides matching TRBD1. The trim removed 1 base at V and 3 bases at J, leaving 4 bases unmatched. The germline gives CDR1 LGHDT, CDR2 YNNKEL (reference sequence). The length of the CDR3 is 18 residues. CDR3 in DNA: TGTGCCAGCAGCCAAGCCGGGACAGGGGGCCTTGGGGCCAACGTCCTGACTTTC. It translates to CASSQAGTGGLGANVLTF.

The sample holds one count of this clone. The rearrangement uses TRBV29-1 and TRBJ1-1; 10 bases fit TRBD1. There are 17 residues in the CDR3. Germline lookup yields CDR1 SQVTM and CDR2 ANQGSEA. The ends lost 2 bases at V and 5 bases at J; junction bases unmatched: 14. The CDR3 region has the DNA TGCAGCGTTGAAAATTCTCCGGGACAGGGGTCTGAAACTGAAGCTTTCTTT. Translation gives CSVENSPGQGSETEAFF.

V and J are TRBV30 and TRBJ1-5; TRBD1 is a possible D gene (5 bases). Germline-derived CDR1 and CDR2 are GTSNPN and SVGIG (reference sequence). CDR3 size: 15 residues. The germline V and J ends were trimmed by 1 base and 0 bases, with 10 bases remaining between them. CDR3 sequence: CAWSDRQYSNQPQHF. In DNA form, the CDR3 reads TGTGCCTGGAGTGACCGACAGTATAGCAATCAGCCCCAGCATTTT.